These 29 T cell receptor beta chains were all obtained from the same sample, sequenced in a study of blood T cell repertoires in COVID-19. Only in-frame clones appear in the TCRdb table, and some are missing; sequencing was by immunoSEQ multiplex PCR. Of 150,000 or so clones listed, roughly 85% were seen once; the top ten hold 5%. The sequencing sample was made of peripheral blood. These receptors were taken from a human donor in a cohort sampled during active COVID-19.

The V gene is TRBV30, the J gene TRBJ2-3; 10 positions agree with TRBD2. The V gene's germline CDR1 is GTSNPN and CDR2 SVGIG (reference sequence). J gave up 3 bases and V 8 bases, and 5 bases lay outside the gene matches. This CDR3 comprises 13 residues. The CDR3 nucleotides are TGTGCCGGCTCTAGCGGGAGAACAGATACGCAGTATTTT. Amino acids: CAGSSGRTDTQYF.

This chain connects TRBV6-1 to TRBJ2-7; TRBD2 matches 11 bases. The CDR3 is made up of 18 amino acids. V gave up 1 base and J gave up 0 bases; unmatched junction bases: 8. Germline CDR1 is MNHNS and CDR2 is SASEGT. The CDR3: CASSEGVAGGINSYEQYF. Written as DNA, the CDR3 is TGTGCCAGCAGTGAAGGGGTAGCGGGAGGGATAAACTCCTACGAGCAGTACTTC.

The rearrangement links TRBV25-1 to TRBJ2-2, with a possible D match to TRBD2 (6 bases). Germline CDR1 MGHDK, CDR2 SYGVNS. Deletions cut 1 base from V and 0 bases from J, with 12 bases between. The CDR3 runs to 17 residues. The CDR3 sequence: CASSEWGGGSNTGELFF. The CDR3 DNA follows: TGTGCCAGCAGTGAATGGGGTGGAGGGTCGAACACCGGGGAGCTGTTTTTT.

J is TRBJ2-1 and V is TRBV9; 9 positions agree with TRBD1. The germline CDR1 and CDR2 sequences are SGDLS and YYNGEE. The CDR3 has 17 residues. J gave up 0 bases and V 3 bases, and 7 bases lay outside the gene matches. The CDR3 sequence: CASSAPGQGPSYNEQFF. In DNA, the CDR3 is TGTGCCAGCAGCGCCCCGGGACAGGGTCCCTCCTACAATGAGCAGTTCTTC.

The chain links TRBV30 to TRBJ1-2; a weak D match, TRBD1 (6 bases). Per germline, CDR1 GTSNPN and CDR2 SVGIG (reference sequence). CDR3 size: 12 residues. Trimming cost V 5 bases and J 5 bases, with 12 bases left between them. CDR3 nucleotide sequence: TGTGCCTGGGGCGACAGGACTTATGGCTACACCTTC. It is translated as CAWGDRTYGYTF. Using reference TRBV30 and TRBJ1-2 for the parts outside the CDR3, the full variable domain is SQTIHQWPATLVQPVGSPLSLECTVEGTSNPNLYWYRQAAGRGLQLLFYSVGIGQISSEVPQNLSASRPQDRQFILSSKKLLLSDSGFYLCAWGDRTYGYTFGSGTRLTVV.

For this clone: The sample has other DNA sequences that encode this CDR3 too. The V call is TRBV5-6, the J call TRBJ1-1; perhaps TRBD1 as D (5 bases). The CDR3 runs 13 residues. Looked up from germline, CDR1 is SGHDT and CDR2 is YYEEEE. Trimming stripped 0 bases from V and 8 bases from J, with 11 bases between. CDR3 in DNA: TGTGCCAGCAGCTTGGTAGGCGGGGCCGAAGCTTTCTTT. Translation: CASSLVGGAEAFF. The variable domain in full, with the rest retrieved from reference TRBV5-6 and TRBJ1-1, is DAGVTQSPTHLIKTRGQQVTLRCSPKSGHDTVSWYQQALGQGPQFIFQYYEEEERQRGNFPDRFSGHQFPNYSSELNVNALLLGDSALYLCASSLVGGAEAFFGQGTRLTVV.

This chain links TRBV6-5 with TRBJ2-1; TRBD2 might be the D (6 bases). V dropped 5 bases and J dropped 4 bases, with 15 bases sitting between them. In germline, CDR1 is MNHEY, CDR2 SVGAGI. The CDR3 covers 15 residues. The CDR3 DNA is TGTGCCAGCAGTCCATCCGGGGGAAGATACAATGAGCAGTTCTTC. Translation: CASSPSGGRYNEQFF.

V and J are TRBV4-3 and TRBJ1-3; no clear D gene. This CDR3 comprises 16 residues. Trimming stripped 0 bases from V and 2 bases from J, with 11 bases between. Germline loops: CDR1 LGHNA, CDR2 YSLEER. CDR3 coding DNA: TGCGCCAGCAGCCAAGATCCTAAAGTCGCTGGAAACACCATATATTTT. Encoded protein: CASSQDPKVAGNTIYF.

CDR3 bases: TGTGCCAGCAGTGACCGCAACCAGGGGACCTACGAGCAGTACTTC. This sequence encodes CASSDRNQGTYEQYF. This sequence joins TRBV2 and TRBJ2-7, with TRBD1 as a possible D gene (6 bases). V lost 3 bases to trimming and J lost 2 bases, with 14 bases between them. This CDR3 contains 15 residues. The V gene's germline CDR1 is SNHLY and CDR2 FYNNEI.

The rearrangement links TRBV9 to TRBJ2-5; possibly TRBD2 for D (6 bases). Per the germline V gene, CDR1 is SGDLS and CDR2 is YYNGEE. The CDR3 spans 15 residues. Trimming took off 0 bases at V and 4 bases at J, with 13 bases between the two ends. The DNA of the CDR3 is TGTGCCAGCAGCGTAGCGGCTAGCGTGGGAGAGACCCAGTACTTC. Encoded protein: CASSVAASVGETQYF.

This clone was seen a single time. The chain recombines TRBV5-6 with TRBJ2-2, with TRBD2 matching over 7 bases. The CDR3 loop spans 18 amino acids. Germline CDR1 and CDR2: SGHDT and YYEEEE. The V segment lost 0 bases and the J segment 0 bases; nucleotides outside the gene matches: 8. In DNA form, the CDR3 reads TGTGCCAGCAGCTTGGCCCTTCGACTAGCCCCGAACACCGGGGAGCTGTTTTTT. Amino acid sequence: CASSLALRLAPNTGELFF.

The chain carries TRBV6-5 and TRBJ2-7; 8 bases line up with TRBD1. With 5 bases clipped from V and 2 bases from J, the junction kept 5 bases outside the gene matches. CDR1 and CDR2 from the germline V gene are MNHEY and SVGAGI. The CDR3 has 14 amino acids. The CDR3 loop reads CASSLGQGAYEQYF. CDR3 DNA sequence: TGTGCCAGCAGTCTCGGACAGGGTGCCTACGAGCAGTACTTC.

This chain uses TRBV29-1 with TRBJ2-3; 9 bases fit TRBD2. V shed 5 bases, J shed 2 bases, and the junction held 8 bases outside the gene matches. Per the germline V gene, CDR1 is SQVTM and CDR2 is ANQGSEA. The CDR3 totals 15 residues. CDR3 loop: CSVPPSGTHTDTQYF. CDR3 nucleotides: TGCAGCGTTCCCCCTAGCGGGACACACACAGATACGCAGTATTTT.

The gene calls are TRBV3-1 (or the pseudogene TRBV3-2) and TRBJ2-7; D may be TRBD2 (5 bases). With 1 base removed from V and 2 bases from J, the gap between germline ends came to 9 bases. The CDR3 is 14 amino acids. Per the germline V gene, CDR1 is LGHDT and CDR2 is YNNKEL (reference sequence). CDR3 nucleotides: TGTGCCAGCAGCCAAGCGGCCGGGACCTACGAGCAGTACTTC. Encoded protein: CASSQAAGTYEQYF.

The chain carries TRBV29-1 and TRBJ2-7, with 8 bases fitting TRBD1. CDR3 length: 13 amino acids. Trimming at V came to 7 bases and at J to 0 bases, leaving 5 bases not matched to a gene. Per the germline V gene, CDR1 is SQVTM and CDR2 is ANQGSEA. CDR3 in amino acids: CSAAGGDSYEQYF. DNA for the CDR3: TGCAGCGCCGCAGGGGGCGACTCCTACGAGCAGTACTTC.

J is TRBJ1-2 and V is TRBV9, with TRBD1 matching 12 bases. Losses at the gene ends were 7 bases for V and 4 bases for J; bases not matched to a gene: 5. The germline gives CDR1 SGDLS, CDR2 YYNGEE. This CDR3 comprises 14 residues. The CDR3 here is CASGGQGAIYGYTF. CDR3 sequence (DNA): TGTGCCAGCGGGGGACAGGGGGCGATCTATGGCTACACCTTC. The full variable domain, completed using reference TRBV9 and TRBJ1-2, is DSGVTQTPKHLITATGQRVTLRCSPRSGDLSVYWYQQSLDQGLQFLIQYYNGEERAKGNILERFSAQQFPDLHSELNLSSLELGDSALYFCASGGQGAIYGYTFGSGTRLTVV.

This rearrangement joins TRBV2 to TRBJ2-7; TRBD2 aligns across 8 bases. V shed 2 bases, J shed 7 bases, and the junction held 10 bases outside the gene matches. This CDR3 region has 15 residues. Germline CDR1 is SNHLY and CDR2 is FYNNEI. This CDR3 is CASSERLAGSREQYF. CDR3 coding DNA: TGTGCCAGCAGTGAAAGGTTAGCGGGGTCTAGGGAGCAGTACTTC.

This chain connects TRBV10-2 to TRBJ1-1, with D perhaps TRBD1 (5 bases). The ends were cut back, 8 bases at V and 5 bases at J, with 15 bases in the middle. This CDR3 contains 13 residues. From germline, CDR1 is WSHSY and CDR2 SAAADI. CDR3 protein: CASLGAGWTEAFF. CDR3 nucleotide sequence: TGCGCCAGCCTTGGGGCAGGGTGGACTGAAGCTTTCTTT.

CDR3 coding DNA: TGTGCCAGCAGCCGACTACAGGGTTCGTACGAGCAGTACTTC. Residues: CASSRLQGSYEQYF. This chain joins TRBV2 and TRBJ2-7, with TRBD1 as a possible D gene (6 bases). Looked up from germline, CDR1 is SNHLY and CDR2 is FYNNEI. V was trimmed by 6 bases and J by 4 bases, leaving 16 bases between them. CDR3 length: 14 amino acids.

The chain combines TRBV24-1 with TRBJ1-2; 7 bases agree with TRBD1. The CDR3 length is 13 residues. Germline CDR1 reads KGHDR; CDR2 reads SFDVKD. Germline trimming cut 1 base from V and 8 bases from J; bases unmatched to any gene: 3. CDR3 coding DNA: TGTGCCACCAGTGATTTCACAGGGGACGGCTACACCTTC. It yields the protein CATSDFTGDGYTF.

The rearrangement joins TRBV7-9 to TRBJ2-1; 10 bases map to TRBD2. Germline V CDR1 and CDR2: SEHNR, FQNEAQ (reference sequence). CDR3 length: 19 amino acids. V lost 5 bases to trimming and J lost 0 bases; unmatched junction nucleotides: 13. CDR3 bases: TGTGCCAGCAGCCGGAAACCCCGGACTAGCGGAGACTCCTACAATGAGCAGTTCTTC. Amino acid sequence: CASSRKPRTSGDSYNEQFF.

V and J are TRBV25-1 and TRBJ1-4; the D gene is possibly TRBD1 (6 bases). V dropped 7 bases and J dropped 1 base, with 10 bases sitting between them. The CDR3 has 14 amino acids. Germline V gene data show CDR1 as MGHDK and CDR2 as SYGVNS. The DNA for the CDR3 is TGTGCCAGCAAGGAACAGGGAACTAATGAAAAACTGTTTTTT. This codes for CASKEQGTNEKLFF.

V is TRBV28 and J is TRBJ2-7; 9 positions agree with TRBD2. Germline CDR1 and CDR2: MDHEN and SYDVKM. This CDR3 has 15 residues. V dropped 3 bases and J dropped 3; count of bases not matched to a gene: 6. Here the CDR3 DNA reads TGTGCCAGCAGTTTGGGCGGGGGGGGCATCTACGAGCAGTACTTC. As protein: CASSLGGGGIYEQYF.

This chain uses TRBV5-1 with TRBJ1-5, with 7 nucleotides matching TRBD1. This CDR3 is 14 amino acids long. The ends lost 0 bases at V and 6 bases at J; junction bases unmatched: 3. Germline assignment: CDR1 SGHRS and CDR2 YFSETQ. The CDR3 is CASSLGGGGQPQHF. The CDR3 region has the DNA TGCGCCAGCAGCTTGGGAGGGGGCGGTCAGCCCCAGCATTTT.

The rearrangement links TRBV3-1 (or the pseudogene TRBV3-2) to TRBJ2-3, with D perhaps TRBD1 (5 bases). Germline values: CDR1 LGHDT, CDR2 YNNKEL (reference sequence). The CDR3 loop spans 15 amino acids. The germline V and J ends were trimmed by 1 base and 5 bases, with 13 bases remaining between them. The CDR3 sequence is CASSQVPLQGDTQYF. Written as DNA, the CDR3 is TGTGCCAGCAGCCAAGTCCCACTGCAGGGAGATACGCAGTATTTT.

V gene TRBV10-3 combines with J gene TRBJ2-7; TRBD2 matches at 14 bases. Germline CDR1 is ENHRY and CDR2 is SYGVKD. V was pared by 0 bases and J by 3 bases, with 4 bases of the junction left unmatched. This CDR3 spans 17 amino acids. The chain's CDR3 is CAISESRGTSGGYEQYF. The CDR3 DNA sequence: TGTGCCATCAGTGAGTCGAGGGGGACTAGCGGGGGCTACGAGCAGTACTTC.

Here the CDR3 DNA reads TGTGCCATCAGTGTTAACAGCCTATCCTATAATTCACCCCTCCACTTT. Translation: CAISVNSLSYNSPLHF. The V gene is TRBV10-3, the J gene TRBJ1-6; no reliable D call. Germline V gene data show CDR1 as ENHRY and CDR2 as SYGVKD. Trimming left V 4 bases short and J 1 base short, with 11 bases between. The CDR3 contains 16 residues.

The chain carries TRBV28 and TRBJ2-1; 8 nucleotides line up with TRBD2. V trimming: 6 bases; J trimming: 6 bases; junction bases outside the gene matches: 10. Germline-derived CDR1 and CDR2 are MDHEN and SYDVKM. The CDR3 consists of 15 residues. CDR3 DNA sequence: TGTGCCAGCAGCCCGAGCGGGAGAGGGGGCAATGAGCAGTTCTTC. It is translated as CASSPSGRGGNEQFF.

The V gene is TRBV5-1, the J gene TRBJ2-7; 9 bases fit TRBD1. J was trimmed by 2 bases and V by 4 bases; bases with no gene match: 19. In germline, CDR1 is SGHRS, CDR2 YFSETQ. This CDR3 spans 19 amino acids. CDR3 amino acids: CASSLKGTGLTRTTYEQYF. The CDR3 DNA is TGCGCCAGCAGCCTAAAAGGGACAGGGTTAACTAGGACGACCTACGAGCAGTACTTC.